Presented here are 30 T cell receptor beta chains from one specimen sequenced in a study of response to subunit inactivated influenza vaccine. In TCRdb, the RT-PCR reads were re-called with MiXCR into one record per CDR3 protein. The table includes about 180,000 distinct CDR3 sequences, nearly 9.5% detected once. The material was non-naive T cells sorted from PBMCs, obtained on the day of vaccination. The receptors come from a man aged 50-60 years who received an inactivated influenza vaccine.

This clonotype was detected a few times. The chain uses TRBV7-8 and TRBJ2-7; 11 positions match TRBD2. The ends lost 2 bases at V and 7 bases at J; junction bases unmatched: 4. Per the germline V gene, CDR1 is SGHVS and CDR2 is FQNEAQ. The CDR3 runs to 14 residues. The DNA for the CDR3 is TGTGCCAGCAGCTTATTAGCGGGGGGGCTTGAGCAGTACTTC. Protein: CASSLLAGGLEQYF.

The chain carries TRBV30 and TRBJ2-3; TRBD1 or TRBD2 may be the D gene (6 bases each). The CDR3 runs 15 residues. V was pared by 0 bases and J by 4 bases, with 14 bases between. The germline gives CDR1 GTSNPN, CDR2 SVGIG (reference sequence). The CDR3, as DNA: TGTGCCTGGAGTGTAGTAACCGGGGGCCCAGATACGCAGTATTTT. It yields the protein CAWSVVTGGPDTQYF. Complete variable domain (other parts from reference TRBV30 and TRBJ2-3): SQTIHQWPATLVQPVGSPLSLECTVEGTSNPNLYWYRQAAGRGLQLLFYSVGIGQISSEVPQNLSASRPQDRQFILSSKKLLLSDSGFYLCAWSVVTGGPDTQYFGPGTRLTVL.

There are a few counts of this clonotype. This chain joins TRBV29-1 and TRBJ2-7; D is unclear. The V end was cut by 4 bases, the J end by 1 base, with 8 bases between. Per germline, CDR1 SQVTM and CDR2 ANQGSEA. The CDR3 runs to 12 residues. In DNA form, the CDR3 reads TGCAGCGTTGTGGGGATTTCCTACGAGCAGTACTTC. Translation: CSVVGISYEQYF.

V gene TRBV21-1 combines with J gene TRBJ2-1; the DNA was not used to check the table's D call, TRBD2. TRBV21-1 is reported as a pseudogene. This CDR3 contains 13 residues. CDR3 sequence: CASSKGVAGRQFF. CDR3 DNA: TGTGCCAGCAGCAAAGGGGTAGCGGGGAGGCAGTTCTTC.

V is TRBV5-1 and J is TRBJ1-3; possible D gene TRBD1, 5 bases. The CDR3 loop spans 14 amino acids. Between the trimmed V and J ends, which lost 6 bases and 0 bases, there was a span of 10 bases. Germline V gene data show CDR1 as SGHRS and CDR2 as YFSETQ. CDR3 protein: CASMEGHSGNTIYF. The CDR3 DNA follows: TGCGCCAGCATGGAGGGGCACTCTGGAAACACCATATATTTT.

The chain combines TRBV27 with TRBJ2-7; D gene uncertain. The CDR3 covers 13 residues. V was cut by 3 bases and J by 3 bases, with 9 bases left in between. Germline V gene sequence: CDR1 MNHEY, CDR2 SMNVEV (reference sequence). CDR3 in DNA: TGTGCCAGCAGTTTCGGGCAACTCTACGAGCAGTACTTC. Protein: CASSFGQLYEQYF.

The chain carries TRBV29-1 and TRBJ2-3, with TRBD2 as a possible D gene (6 bases). There are 14 residues in the CDR3. Trimming removed 5 bases at V and 0 bases at J, with 12 bases between. Per the germline V gene, CDR1 is SQVTM and CDR2 is ANQGSEA. As DNA, the CDR3 is TGCAGCGTTCTTGTGAGCGGGAGCACAGATACGCAGTATTTT. The encoded protein is CSVLVSGSTDTQYF.

The table lists this clonotype with many counts. V usage is TRBV20-1 and J usage is TRBJ2-1; a weak D match, TRBD2 (6 bases). From germline, CDR1 is DFQATT and CDR2 SNEGSKA (reference sequence). V was shortened by 3 bases and J by 0 bases, with 9 bases between the two germline ends. The CDR3 is 14 amino acids. CDR3: CSAREGSSYNEQFF. The CDR3 DNA reads as TGCAGTGCTAGGGAGGGGAGCTCCTACAATGAGCAGTTCTTC.

This clonotype was seen a handful of times. The chain has TRBV15 and TRBJ1-3; D uncertain. The V end lost 3 bases, the J end lost 7 bases, and 13 bases lay between the germline ends. This CDR3 comprises 14 residues. CDR1 and CDR2 (germline): LNHNV, YYDKDF (reference sequence). CDR3 region: CATSRGRGGNTIYF. The CDR3 DNA sequence: TGTGCCACCAGCAGGGGCCGAGGAGGGAACACCATATATTTT.

The V and J genes are TRBV20-1 and TRBJ2-3; 7 bases are shared with TRBD2. Looked up from germline, CDR1 is DFQATT and CDR2 is SNEGSKA (reference sequence). Trimming took 5 bases from V and 0 from J; bases not matched to a gene: 5. The length of the CDR3 is 14 residues. The CDR3 sequence is CSAFSGVSTDTQYF. In DNA, the CDR3 is TGCAGTGCTTTCAGCGGGGTAAGCACAGATACGCAGTATTTT.

This clonotype was seen a few times. The V and J genes are TRBV5-5 and TRBJ2-5; D assignment may be TRBD1 or TRBD2 (5 bases each). Trimming took 2 bases from V and 5 from J, leaving 16 bases between them. CDR1 is SGHKS, CDR2 YYEKEE, per germline (reference sequence). The CDR3 runs to 15 residues. This chain's CDR3 is CASSFGTFSGETQYF. The CDR3 DNA sequence: TGTGCCAGCAGCTTTGGGACCTTCAGTGGGGAGACCCAGTACTTC.

This clonotype was observed a few times. The chain is built from TRBV6-2 or TRBV6-3 and TRBJ2-7; D perhaps matches TRBD2 (7 bases). Germline lookup yields CDR1 MNHEY and CDR2 SVGEGT. The CDR3 is made up of 13 amino acids. Trimming pared 8 bases from V and 1 base from J, leaving 12 bases between. CDR3 amino acids: CASGGGLSYEQYF. CDR3 DNA sequence: TGTGCCAGCGGGGGGGGCCTTTCCTACGAGCAGTACTTC.

Only a few counts were recorded for this clonotype. The J gene is TRBJ2-7, the V gene TRBV20-1; TRBD1 aligns across 11 bases. V shed 7 bases and J 1 base; nucleotides not matched to a gene: 3. CDR3 size: 13 residues. In germline, CDR1 is DFQATT, CDR2 SNEGSKA (reference sequence). The CDR3 coding sequence is TGCAGTGTTGGGACAGGGGGGTCCTACGAGCAGTACTTC. Translation: CSVGTGGSYEQYF.

This clonotype was seen only a few times. This chain uses TRBV3-1 with TRBJ2-5, with D perhaps matching TRBD1 or TRBD2 (6 bases each). The CDR3 is made up of 14 amino acids. Between the trimmed V and J ends, which lost 7 bases and 1 base, there was a span of 13 bases. Per the germline V gene, CDR1 is LGHDT and CDR2 is YNNKEL (reference sequence). In DNA, the CDR3 is TGTGCCAGCACCACCCCGGGGGCCCAAGAGACCCAGTACTTC. This encodes CASTTPGAQETQYF.

This clonotype was seen only a few times. V and J are TRBV20-1 and TRBJ1-5, with 8 bases matching TRBD1. Trimming took 5 bases from V and 6 from J; bases not matched to a gene: 9. Germline values: CDR1 DFQATT, CDR2 SNEGSKA (reference sequence). This CDR3 contains 14 residues. CDR3 in DNA: TGCAGTGCTTATGGACAGGGTGCTATTCAGCCCCAGCATTTT. Translated: CSAYGQGAIQPQHF.

This clonotype occurred many times. The V call is TRBV12-3 or TRBV12-4, the J call TRBJ1-5, with D perhaps TRBD1 (6 bases). V was cut by 9 bases and J by 0 bases, with 24 bases left in between. The CDR3 is 18 amino acids. The CDR3 is CARWGALRREYSNQPQHF. The CDR3 coding sequence is TGTGCCAGGTGGGGGGCCCTCCGGCGGGAATATAGCAATCAGCCCCAGCATTTT.

The chain combines TRBV16 with TRBJ1-5, with D possibly matching TRBD1 (5 bases). Trimming took off 0 bases at V and 4 bases at J, with 10 bases between the two ends. Germline CDR1 KGHSY, CDR2 FQNENV. This CDR3 has 15 residues. The CDR3 region is CASSQSWRGNQPQHF. The CDR3 coding sequence is TGTGCCAGCAGCCAATCTTGGAGGGGTAATCAGCCCCAGCATTTT.

The chain has TRBV6-2 or TRBV6-3 and TRBJ1-1, with D possibly matching TRBD1 (5 bases). The V end was cut by 4 bases, the J end by 1 base, with 10 bases between. The CDR3 sequence is 14 residues long. Germline values: CDR1 MNHEY, CDR2 SVGEGT. In DNA, the CDR3 is TGTGCCAGCAGTTTCAGGGCGGGGAACACTGAAGCTTTCTTT. It codes for CASSFRAGNTEAFF.

This clonotype was detected ten times or more. The chain employs TRBV7-9 and TRBJ1-2, with D tentatively TRBD1 (5 bases). Trimming pared 2 bases from V and 4 bases from J, leaving 17 bases between. CDR1 and CDR2 from the germline V gene are SEHNR and FQNEAQ (reference sequence). This CDR3 has 16 residues. In DNA, the CDR3 is TGTGCCAGCAGCTTACTGTCCCCCAGCGGGACCTATGGCTACACCTTC. Its translation is CASSLLSPSGTYGYTF.

This clonotype was recorded many times. This sequence joins TRBV29-1 and TRBJ2-3, with D perhaps given as TRBD1 or TRBD2 (6 bases each). The CDR3 extends over 14 amino acids. Germline V gives CDR1 SQVTM, CDR2 ANQGSEA. Deletions cut 4 bases from V and 0 bases from J, with 11 bases between. The CDR3 bases are TGCAGCGTTGTGGGGGGCTCTAGCACAGATACGCAGTATTTT. As protein: CSVVGGSSTDTQYF.

There are many counts of this clonotype. The J gene is TRBJ2-2, the V gene TRBV6-1, with D possibly being TRBD2 (5 bases). The germline gives CDR1 MNHNS, CDR2 SASEGT. The CDR3 is 15 amino acids. Trimming stripped 7 bases from V and 1 base from J, with 13 bases between. In nucleotides, the CDR3 is TGTGCCAGCATCCCGGCAGCGGTGAACACCGGGGAGCTGTTTTTT. Translating it yields CASIPAAVNTGELFF.

V and J are TRBV18 and TRBJ2-7; 9 positions agree with TRBD1. CDR1 and CDR2 from the germline V gene are KGHSH and LQKENI. CDR3 length: 14 residues. The J segment lost 6 bases and the V segment lost 2 bases, leaving 5 bases of the junction unmatched. CDR3 loop: CASSPLQGALEQYF. The CDR3 DNA reads as TGTGCCAGCTCACCATTACAGGGGGCGCTCGAGCAGTACTTC.

Only a few counts were recorded for this clonotype. This sequence joins TRBV4-1 and TRBJ2-7; D gene uncertain. Germline V lookup: CDR1 MGHRA, CDR2 YSYEKL. There are 15 residues in the CDR3. Deletions cut 0 bases from V and 4 bases from J, with 13 bases between. CDR3 loop: CASSQDLLSMYEQYF. As DNA, the CDR3 is TGCGCCAGCAGCCAAGATCTACTGAGCATGTACGAGCAGTACTTC.

This clonotype has at least ten counts. The V call is TRBV6-2 or TRBV6-3, the J call TRBJ1-6; D perhaps matches TRBD1 (6 bases). Trimming removed 8 bases at V and 15 bases at J, with 20 bases between. From germline, CDR1 is MNHEY and CDR2 SVGEGT. CDR3 length: 13 amino acids. CDR3 region: CASQDSPILSLHF. The CDR3 DNA is TGTGCCAGCCAGGACAGCCCCATTTTGAGCCTCCACTTT.

The chain links TRBV6-6 to TRBJ1-2; D gene uncertain. The CDR3 is 13 residues long. The germline gives CDR1 MNHNY, CDR2 SVGAGI (reference sequence). V was pared by 6 bases and J by 6 bases, with 14 bases between. The CDR3 nucleotides read TGTGCCAGCAGCCGCGGAGGGAATGATGGCTACACCTTC. Translating gives CASSRGGNDGYTF.

This clonotype has a count of ten or more. This chain uses TRBV4-1 with TRBJ1-1, with a possible D match to TRBD1 (6 bases). V lost 6 bases, J lost 5 bases, and 16 bases lay in between. Germline V gene lookup returns CDR1 MGHRA and CDR2 YSYEKL. The CDR3 loop spans 14 amino acids. The chain's CDR3 is CASRVTGHLTEAFF. CDR3 nucleotides: TGCGCCAGCAGAGTTACGGGACACCTGACTGAAGCTTTCTTT.

This clonotype showed up many times. This chain joins TRBV28 and TRBJ2-5; 7 positions agree with TRBD1. The CDR3 is 12 residues long. Germline values: CDR1 MDHEN, CDR2 SYDVKM. CDR3 protein: CATMDRQETQYF. CDR3 DNA: TGTGCTACCATGGACAGGCAAGAGACCCAGTACTTC.

This clonotype appeared many times. The rearrangement uses TRBV3-1 and TRBJ2-5; D gene unclear. The CDR3 is 14 amino acids. Trimming shortened V by 0 bases and J by 3 bases, and 8 bases separated the two germline ends. Germline CDR1 LGHDT, CDR2 YNNKEL (reference sequence). In nucleotides, the CDR3 is TGTGCCAGCAGCCAAGATCTCAACGAAGAGACCCAGTACTTC. Encoded protein: CASSQDLNEETQYF.

This clonotype has just a few counts. The V and J genes are TRBV7-2 and TRBJ2-7; 8 bases match TRBD1. The CDR3 sequence is 15 residues long. Germline V gene data show CDR1 as SGHTA and CDR2 as FQGNSA. Trimming cost V 1 base and J 6 bases; bases outside gene matches: 8. In DNA, the CDR3 is TGTGCCAGCAGCTTAGTGTCGGACAGGGTGCTCGAGCAGTACTTC. Its protein product is CASSLVSDRVLEQYF.

This clonotype was picked up many times. The chain is built from TRBV6-5 and TRBJ1-2; D is possibly TRBD1 (5 bases). The CDR3 is 14 amino acids. Germline CDR1 reads MNHEY; CDR2 reads SVGAGI. V was cut by 2 bases and J by 4 bases, with 11 bases left in between. CDR3 nucleotides: TGTGCCAGCAGTTACCGGGGGGTAGGCTATGGCTACACCTTC. Translated, it gives CASSYRGVGYGYTF.